This TCR beta chain stems from a study of graft-versus-host responses after intestinal transplantation (dated by TCRdb to the early 2020s). The study in broad terms: The transplants that recipients got were multivisceral, liver-intestinal, or isolated intestinal. All recipients received anti-thymocyte globulin induction followed by maintenance tacrolimus and steroids for around three years. After intestinal transplantation, graft-versus-host and host-versus-graft alloreactive T cell clones were followed in the graft, circulation and bone marrow using bulk TCR-beta CDR3 sequencing. To identify alloreactive clones, pre-transplant mixed lymphocyte reaction products were sequenced and then compared with unstimulated pre-transplant donor and recipient T cells. The cohort enrolled 24 intestinal transplant recipients, one of whom was a retransplant, and a few patients without pretransplant specimens were excluded. A peak of at least 4% donor T cells among recipient peripheral blood mononuclear cells was the definition used for donor T cell macrochimerism. Instead of going to the commercial service, samples from a few later patients were sequenced in-house on an Illumina MiSeq and processed with MiXCR.

The investigation overall reported the following: Early after transplant, peak levels of circulating GvH clones were found to be associated with declines in HvG clones. GvH clones were found in recipient bone marrow, and some of the GvH clones appeared earlier in ileal mucosa or blood, which is consistent with an intestinal mucosal origin. Patients with donor T cell macrochimerism had high GvH to HvG T cell clonal ratios in their allografts. Conclusions were limited by the relatively low number and heterogeneity of intestinal transplant patients.

Sequences SGHAT (CDR1) and FQNNGV (CDR2) are obtained from the germline V gene. The CDR3, cysteine through phenylalanine, is 14 amino acids long. Just CDR3 DNA is preserved here, 42 bases in frame from base 1. The germline ends are 11 bases apart after V is trimmed by 5 bases and J by 2 bases. The receptor library was made with the immunoSEQ multiplex PCR assay. Adaptive Biotechnologies carried out high-throughput TCR-beta CDR3 sequencing of genomic DNA for most patients. The study's processing was this. Adaptive's ImmunoSEQ software supplied the TCR sequencing data for 18 patients, while MiXCR and VDJtools were used to process three other patients. CDR3 nucleotide sequences shared between donor and recipient were removed because their origin could not be assigned. To be classed as alloreactive, a clone needed at least 2-fold expansion over unstimulated cells and a minimum CFSE-low frequency of 0.002% (template counts) or 0.001% (read counts). Clones detected in sequenced pre-transplant spleen, lymph node, or MLR CFSE-low populations of the donor or recipient were defined as mappable. The cumulative frequency of alloreactive clones was calculated as a percentage of all sequences, weighted by copy number. Sourced from immuneACCESS, this table was stored by TCRdb with only in-frame sequences that have V and J called. A share of the clones is absent; for the studies checked, an unresolved V gene accounts for under half, and the remainder has no known explanation. V, J and clone size derive from that table, while D and trimming were established from the DNA sequence. Counted in this sample were 40,000 to 55,000 clones; over 75% of them appeared once. Under 4.5% of the sample is held by the ten biggest clonotypes.

Blood samples were collected up to 4 times in the first month after transplant and then at least monthly when available. This clone is a singleton in its sample. The antigen this receptor binds is unknown. No base quality values were provided; no much bigger clone lies one nucleotide off. The chain links TRBV11-2 with TRBJ2-3, with the D segment identity uncertain. The sequences come from PBMCs, collected 524 days after transplant. This sequence originates from a human patient who received an intestinal transplant, so some T cells may come from the graft donor. The nucleotides are TGTGCCAGCAGCCCAGCCCGATCCACAGATACGCAGTATTTT. Its amino acids are CASSPARSTDTQYF. The full variable domain, with segments outside the CDR3 supplied by the reference TRBV11-2 and TRBJ2-3 proteins, appears as EAGVAQSPRYKIIEKRQSVAFWCNPISGHATLYWYQQILGQGPKLLIQFQNNGVVDDSQLPKDRFSAERLKGVDSTLKIQPAKLEDSAVYLCASSPARSTDTQYFGPGTRLTVL.